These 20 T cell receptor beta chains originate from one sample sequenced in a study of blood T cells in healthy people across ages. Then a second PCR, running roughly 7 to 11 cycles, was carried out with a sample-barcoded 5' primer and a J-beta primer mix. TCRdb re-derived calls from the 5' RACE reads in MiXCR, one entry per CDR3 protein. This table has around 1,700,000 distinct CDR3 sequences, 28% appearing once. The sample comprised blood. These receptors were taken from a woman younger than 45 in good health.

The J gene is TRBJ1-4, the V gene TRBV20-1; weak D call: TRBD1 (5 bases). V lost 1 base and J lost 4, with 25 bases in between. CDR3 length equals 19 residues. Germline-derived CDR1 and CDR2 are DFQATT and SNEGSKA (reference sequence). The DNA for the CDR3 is TGCAGTGCTAGAGCCCTCTGGGACCCTCACGGGGGTAATAATGAAAAACTGTTTTTT. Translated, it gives CSARALWDPHGGNNEKLFF.

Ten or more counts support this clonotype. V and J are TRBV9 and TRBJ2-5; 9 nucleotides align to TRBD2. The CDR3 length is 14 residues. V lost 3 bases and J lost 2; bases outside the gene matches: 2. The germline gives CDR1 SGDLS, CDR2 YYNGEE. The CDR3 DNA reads TGTGCCAGCAGCGCTAGCGGGGCACAAGAGACCCAGTACTTC. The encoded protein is CASSASGAQETQYF.

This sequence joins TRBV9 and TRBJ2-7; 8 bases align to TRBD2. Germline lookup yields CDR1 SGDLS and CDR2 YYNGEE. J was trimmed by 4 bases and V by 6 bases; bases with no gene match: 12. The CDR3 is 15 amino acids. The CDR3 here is CASTKGTGGPYEQYF. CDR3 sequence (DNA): TGTGCCAGCACCAAAGGGACGGGAGGGCCTTACGAGCAGTACTTC.

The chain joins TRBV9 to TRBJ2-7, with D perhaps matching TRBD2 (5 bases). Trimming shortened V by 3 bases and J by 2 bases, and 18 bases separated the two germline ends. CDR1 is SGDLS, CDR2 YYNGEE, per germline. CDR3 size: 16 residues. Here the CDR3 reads CASSAVHTSNPYEQYF. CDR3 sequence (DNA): TGTGCCAGCAGCGCTGTCCACACTAGTAATCCCTACGAGCAGTACTTC.

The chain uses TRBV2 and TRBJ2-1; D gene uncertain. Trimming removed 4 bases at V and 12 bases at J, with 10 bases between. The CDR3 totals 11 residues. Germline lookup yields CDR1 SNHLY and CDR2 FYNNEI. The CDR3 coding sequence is TGTGCCAGCAGTGTGGAACGTGTGCAGTTCTTC. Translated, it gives CASSVERVQFF.

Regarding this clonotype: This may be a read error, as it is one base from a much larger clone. As DNA, the CDR3 is TGTGCCACCAGTGAGTTTGGACAGGTCACAGATACGCAGTATTTT. Protein sequence: CATSEFGQVTDTQYF. The chain has TRBV10-3 and TRBJ2-3; 7 positions match TRBD1. The CDR3 totals 15 residues. The germline V gene has CDR1 ENHRY and CDR2 SYGVKD.

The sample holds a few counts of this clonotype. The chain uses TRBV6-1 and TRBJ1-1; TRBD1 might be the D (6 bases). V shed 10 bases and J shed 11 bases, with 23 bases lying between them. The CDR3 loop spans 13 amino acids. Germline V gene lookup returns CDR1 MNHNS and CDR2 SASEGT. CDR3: CATRRGLEGSAFF. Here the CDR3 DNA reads TGTGCCACCCGACGGGGGCTGGAGGGGAGTGCTTTCTTT.

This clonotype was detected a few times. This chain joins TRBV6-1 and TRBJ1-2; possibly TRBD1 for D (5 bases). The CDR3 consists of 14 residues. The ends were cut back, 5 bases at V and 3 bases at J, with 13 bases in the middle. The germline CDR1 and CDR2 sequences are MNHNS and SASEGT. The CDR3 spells CASSIQDIDYGYTF. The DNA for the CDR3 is TGTGCCAGCAGTATCCAGGACATAGACTATGGCTACACCTTC.

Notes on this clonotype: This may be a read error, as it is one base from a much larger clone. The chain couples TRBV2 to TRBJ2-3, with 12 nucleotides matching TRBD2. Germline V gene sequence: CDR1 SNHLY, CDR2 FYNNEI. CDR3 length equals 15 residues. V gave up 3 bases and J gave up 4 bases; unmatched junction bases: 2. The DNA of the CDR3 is TGTGCCAGCAGTGACGCTAGCGGGGGGGCAGATACGCAGTATTTT. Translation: CASSDASGGADTQYF.

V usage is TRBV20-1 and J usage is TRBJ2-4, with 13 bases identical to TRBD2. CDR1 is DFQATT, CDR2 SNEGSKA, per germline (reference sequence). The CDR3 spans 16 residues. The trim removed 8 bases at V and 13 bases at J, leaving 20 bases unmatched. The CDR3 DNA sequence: TGCAGTCTACACGGGACTAGCGGGGCTACCTACAATGAGCAGTACTTC. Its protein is CSLHGTSGATYNEQYF.

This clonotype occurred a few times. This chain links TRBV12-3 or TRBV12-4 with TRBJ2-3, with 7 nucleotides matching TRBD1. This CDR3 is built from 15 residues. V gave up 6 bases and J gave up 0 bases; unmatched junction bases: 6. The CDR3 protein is CASRLGTASTDTQYF. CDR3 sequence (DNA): TGTGCCAGCAGACTCGGGACAGCGAGCACAGATACGCAGTATTTT.

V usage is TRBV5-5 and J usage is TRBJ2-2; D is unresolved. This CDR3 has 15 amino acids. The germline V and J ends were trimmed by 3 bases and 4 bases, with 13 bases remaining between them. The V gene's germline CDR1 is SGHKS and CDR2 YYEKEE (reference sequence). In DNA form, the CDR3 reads TGTGCCAGCAGCTCGGACCCCACGGGCACCGGGGAGCTGTTTTTT. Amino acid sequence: CASSSDPTGTGELFF.

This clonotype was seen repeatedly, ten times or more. CDR3: CASSQLSYNEQFF. CDR3 coding DNA: TGCGCCAGCAGCCAGCTATCCTACAATGAGCAGTTCTTC. J is TRBJ2-1 and V is TRBV4-1; no clear D. There are 13 residues in the CDR3. Germline V gene sequence: CDR1 MGHRA, CDR2 YSYEKL. The V end was cut by 3 bases, the J end by 1 base, with 4 bases between.

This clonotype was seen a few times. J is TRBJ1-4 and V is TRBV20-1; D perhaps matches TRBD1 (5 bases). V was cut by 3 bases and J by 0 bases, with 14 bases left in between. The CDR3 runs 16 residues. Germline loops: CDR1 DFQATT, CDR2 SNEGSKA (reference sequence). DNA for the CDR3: TGCAGTGCTAGGGGACTTGACGGATCAACTAATGAAAAACTGTTTTTT. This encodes CSARGLDGSTNEKLFF.

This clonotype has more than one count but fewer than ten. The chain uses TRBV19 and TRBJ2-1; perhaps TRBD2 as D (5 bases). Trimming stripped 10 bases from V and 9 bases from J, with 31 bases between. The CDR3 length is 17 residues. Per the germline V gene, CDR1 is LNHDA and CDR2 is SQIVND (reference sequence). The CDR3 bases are TGTGCCACCTCCGCTAAGACGGGATTGACTGCCTTGGGTGAGCAGTTCTTC. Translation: CATSAKTGLTALGEQFF. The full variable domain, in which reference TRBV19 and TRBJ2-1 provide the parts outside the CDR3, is DGGITQSPKYLFRKEGQNVTLSCEQNLNHDAMYWYRQDPGQGLRLIYYSQIVNDFQKGDIAEGYSVSREKKESFPLTVTSAQKNPTAFYLCATSAKTGLTALGEQFFGPGTRLTVL.

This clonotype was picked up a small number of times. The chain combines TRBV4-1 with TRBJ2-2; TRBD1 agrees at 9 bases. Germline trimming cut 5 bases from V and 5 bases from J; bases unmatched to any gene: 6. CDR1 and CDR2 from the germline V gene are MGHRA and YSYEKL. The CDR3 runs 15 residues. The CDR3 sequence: CASSYTGGDTGELFF. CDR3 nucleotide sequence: TGCGCCAGCAGCTATACAGGGGGCGATACCGGGGAGCTGTTTTTT.

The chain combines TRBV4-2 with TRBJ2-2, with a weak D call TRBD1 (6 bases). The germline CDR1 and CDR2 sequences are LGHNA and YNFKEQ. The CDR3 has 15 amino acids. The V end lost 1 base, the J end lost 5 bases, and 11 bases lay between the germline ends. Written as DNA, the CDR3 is TGTGCCAGCAGCCAAGGCGCCAGGGGTACCGGGGAGCTGTTTTTT. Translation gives CASSQGARGTGELFF.

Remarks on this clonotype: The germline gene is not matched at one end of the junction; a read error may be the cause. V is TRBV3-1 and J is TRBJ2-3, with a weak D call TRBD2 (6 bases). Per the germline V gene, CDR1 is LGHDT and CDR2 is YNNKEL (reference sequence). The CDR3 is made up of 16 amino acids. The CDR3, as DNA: TGTGTCAGCAGCCAAGGTGTAGCGGCTCTCACAGATACGCAGTATTTT. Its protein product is CVSSQGVAALTDTQYF.

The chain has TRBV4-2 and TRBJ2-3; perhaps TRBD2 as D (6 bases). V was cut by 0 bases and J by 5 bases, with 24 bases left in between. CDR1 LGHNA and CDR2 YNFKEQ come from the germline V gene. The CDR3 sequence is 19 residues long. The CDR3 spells CASSQDPSRPSGRGDTQYF. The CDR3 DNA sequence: TGTGCCAGCAGCCAAGATCCCTCTAGGCCGAGCGGGCGGGGAGATACGCAGTATTTT.

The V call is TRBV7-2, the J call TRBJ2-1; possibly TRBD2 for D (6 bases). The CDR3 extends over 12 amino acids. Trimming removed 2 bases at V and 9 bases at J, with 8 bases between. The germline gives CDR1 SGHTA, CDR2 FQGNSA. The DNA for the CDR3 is TGTGCCAGCAGCTTATACGGGGGTGAGCAGTTCTTC. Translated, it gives CASSLYGGEQFF.